This passage covers 13 T cell receptor beta chains from one sample sequenced in a study of control samples from healthy donors and cancer patients. Libraries were prepared by immunoSEQ multiplex PCR; TCRdb keeps only in-frame clonotypes and omits some of them. The table has some 76,000 clones, around 86% seen once. Specimen: PBMCs. These receptors were obtained from a woman between 50 and 59 years old with colorectal cancer.

This chain uses TRBV24-1 with TRBJ2-2; the D gene is possibly TRBD1 (5 bases). There are 15 residues in the CDR3. Per germline, CDR1 KGHDR and CDR2 SFDVKD. Trimming removed 0 bases from V and 5 bases from J, with 9 bases in between. The CDR3 DNA sequence: TGTGCCACCAGTGATTTGCTCAGGGATACCGGGGAGCTGTTTTTT. Its translation is CATSDLLRDTGELFF.

V and J are TRBV15 and TRBJ1-3; tentatively, D is TRBD1 (5 bases). Trimming removed 0 bases at V and 0 bases at J, with 15 bases between. The CDR3 runs 18 residues. The germline CDR1 and CDR2 sequences are LNHNV and YYDKDF (reference sequence). CDR3 protein: CATSRDLVQAFSGNTIYF. The CDR3, as DNA: TGTGCCACCAGCAGAGATTTGGTACAGGCCTTCTCTGGAAACACCATATATTTT.

The rearrangement links TRBV28 to TRBJ2-3; 10 bases line up with TRBD1. This CDR3 has 14 amino acids. Germline CDR1 MDHEN, CDR2 SYDVKM. Losses at the gene ends were 5 bases for V and 6 bases for J; bases not matched to a gene: 5. Here the CDR3 reads CASSRQGASDTQYF. In DNA, the CDR3 is TGTGCCAGCAGTCGACAGGGGGCATCGGATACGCAGTATTTT. The variable domain in full, completed from reference TRBV28 and TRBJ2-3, reads DVKVTQSSRYLVKRTGEKVFLECVQDMDHENMFWYRQDPGLGLRLIYFSYDVKMKEKGDIPEGYSVSREKKERFSLILESASTNQTSMYLCASSRQGASDTQYFGPGTRLTVL.

The V gene is TRBV7-2, the J gene TRBJ2-4, with TRBD1 matching 9 bases. Germline-derived CDR1 and CDR2 are SGHTA and FQGNSA. This CDR3 comprises 14 residues. The ends lost 2 bases at V and 8 bases at J; junction bases unmatched: 4. The chain's CDR3 is CASSLRDRDYIQYF. CDR3 nucleotide sequence: TGTGCCAGCAGCTTAAGGGACAGGGATTACATTCAGTACTTC. The whole variable domain, filled in from reference TRBV7-2 and TRBJ2-4, reads GAGVSQSPSNKVTEKGKDVELRCDPISGHTALYWYRQSLGQGLEFLIYFQGNSAPDKSGLPSDRFSAERTGGSVSTLTIQRTQQEDSAVYLCASSLRDRDYIQYFGAGTRLSVL.

The rearrangement uses TRBV7-9 and TRBJ1-3; D possibly corresponds to TRBD1 (5 bases). The V gene's germline CDR1 is SEHNR and CDR2 FQNEAQ (reference sequence). The CDR3 sequence is 17 residues long. With 1 base removed from V and 3 bases from J, the gap between germline ends came to 16 bases. The CDR3 protein is CASSLGSKSGLGNTIYF. CDR3 nucleotides: TGTGCCAGCAGCTTAGGATCAAAATCGGGACTTGGAAACACCATATATTTT.

V gene TRBV4-2 combines with J gene TRBJ1-5, with TRBD1 matching over 7 bases. Per germline, CDR1 LGHNA and CDR2 YNFKEQ. This CDR3 contains 15 residues. The trim removed 1 base at V and 3 bases at J, leaving 3 bases unmatched. The DNA for the CDR3 is TGTGCCAGCAGCCAAGGAGACAGGGACAATCAGCCCCAGCATTTT. Translation: CASSQGDRDNQPQHF.

The J gene is TRBJ2-3, the V gene TRBV21-1; TRBD1 was called by the table and not checked on the DNA. TRBV21-1 is a known pseudogene. This CDR3 is built from 14 residues. This CDR3 is CASFRGRGTDTQYF. The DNA of the CDR3 is TGTGCCAGCTTCAGGGGGCGCGGGACAGATACGCAGTATTTT.

The rearrangement uses TRBV7-2 and TRBJ2-1; D is possibly TRBD1 (5 bases). In germline, CDR1 is SGHTA, CDR2 FQGNSA. Deletions cut 6 bases from V and 4 bases from J, with 10 bases between. The CDR3 loop spans 13 amino acids. In DNA, the CDR3 is TGTGCCAGCAGGGACCAGGGATACAATGAGCAGTTCTTC. Translation: CASRDQGYNEQFF.

V usage is TRBV6-6 and J usage is TRBJ1-2, with D possibly being TRBD1 (5 bases). V gave up 11 bases and J gave up 7 bases, with 14 bases separating them. There are 11 residues in the CDR3. CDR1 MNHNY and CDR2 SVGAGI come from the germline V gene (reference sequence). The DNA of the CDR3 is TGTGCCTGCGGGGCCGCGATTGGCTACACCTTC. It translates to CACGAAIGYTF.

The rearrangement joins TRBV19 to TRBJ2-5, with 9 bases matching TRBD1. V trimming: 6 bases; J trimming: 7 bases; junction bases outside the gene matches: 12. CDR1 and CDR2 (germline): LNHDA, SQIVND (reference sequence). The CDR3 loop spans 15 amino acids. CDR3 nucleotide sequence: TGTGCCAGTAGGGGGACAGGGAGTACCCTCGGGACCCAGTACTTC. Encoded protein: CASRGTGSTLGTQYF.

V is TRBV18 and J is TRBJ1-1; D is perhaps TRBD1 (6 bases). V gave up 2 bases and J gave up 7 bases, with 11 bases separating them. CDR1 and CDR2 from the germline V gene are KGHSH and LQKENI. This CDR3 is 13 amino acids long. The CDR3 reads CASSPGSRGEAFF. The CDR3 DNA is TGTGCCAGCTCACCAGGATCCAGGGGTGAAGCTTTCTTT.

The chain employs TRBV5-1 and TRBJ1-3; a possible D gene is TRBD1 (6 bases). Germline V gene sequence: CDR1 SGHRS, CDR2 YFSETQ. This CDR3 spans 18 amino acids. V was clipped by 1 base and J by 0 bases, with 17 bases between them. The CDR3 loop reads CASSLTWDTSPSGNTIYF. The CDR3 coding sequence is TGCGCCAGCAGCTTGACTTGGGACACCAGTCCCTCTGGAAACACCATATATTTT.

The J gene is TRBJ2-3, the V gene TRBV15; D gene ambiguous. CDR1 and CDR2 (germline): LNHNV, YYDKDF (reference sequence). CDR3 size: 17 residues. With 1 base removed from V and 2 bases from J, the gap between germline ends came to 16 bases. The CDR3 loop is CATSRGGGDGYTDTQYF. The CDR3 region has the DNA TGTGCCACCAGCAGAGGAGGTGGTGACGGCTACACAGATACGCAGTATTTT.